The clone carrying this T cell receptor beta chain has ten or more counts. Its cognate antigen is unknown. Whole-study results and caveats: The larger-cohort validation was restricted to a single TCR beta V-J rearrangement rather than whole repertoires. Tumor Treg TCRs overlapped most with tumor naive CD4+ cells.

After constant-region reverse-primer amplification, full-length variable regions underwent semi-nested PCR with Nested Universal Primer A. TCRdb independently ran MiXCR on the 5' RACE reads; one entry per CDR3 protein. This sample has roughly 64,000 distinct CDR3 sequences, with about 20% found just once. Trimming took off 5 bases at V and 4 bases at J, with 2 bases between the two ends. The germline gives CDR1 MNHEY, CDR2 SMNVEV (reference sequence). The CDR3 length is 10 residues. The memory fraction was CD4+CD45RO+CD25- cells. This TCR derives from a female donor with breast cancer. Sequencing was carried out using memory CD4+ T cells sorted from a lymph node. Subset defined: memory CD4+ T cells, CD4+CD45RO+CD25-. This chain connects TRBV27 to TRBJ1-2; no reliable D call. The chain's CDR3 is CASSRYGYTF. The CDR3 DNA is TGTGCCAGCAGTCGCTATGGCTACACCTTC.